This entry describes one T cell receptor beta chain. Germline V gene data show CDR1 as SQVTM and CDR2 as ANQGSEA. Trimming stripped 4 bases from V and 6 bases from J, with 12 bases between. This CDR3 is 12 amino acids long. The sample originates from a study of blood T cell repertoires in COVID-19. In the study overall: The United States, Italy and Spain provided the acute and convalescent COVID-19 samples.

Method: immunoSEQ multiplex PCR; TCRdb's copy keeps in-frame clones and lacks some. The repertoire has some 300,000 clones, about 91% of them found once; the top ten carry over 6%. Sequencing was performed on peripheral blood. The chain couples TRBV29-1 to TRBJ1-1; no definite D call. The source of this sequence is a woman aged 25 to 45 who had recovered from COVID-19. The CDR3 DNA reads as TGCAGCGTTGTCCGGGTAACGGCTGAAGCTTTCTTT. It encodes CSVVRVTAEAFF.